This T cell receptor beta chain was observed in a study of blood T cell repertoires in COVID-19. Study background: Both acute and convalescent COVID-19 samples were obtained from the United States, Italy and Spain.

As handled by the study authors: Cell counts per sample came from amplifying reference gene primers. Assay: immunoSEQ multiplex PCR; the TCRdb copy retains only in-frame clones and omits some. The V and J calls and clone size are taken from that table; D and trimming were inferred from the DNA. This sample has about 190,000 clones, with 70% to 80% found just once. V was clipped by 3 bases and J by 4 bases; unmatched bases: 2. Germline V gene data show CDR1 as SGDLS and CDR2 as YYNGEE. The CDR3 contains 14 residues. The rearrangement joins TRBV9 to TRBJ2-4, with 9 bases matching TRBD1. The sample taken for sequencing was peripheral blood. The receptor's source is a woman in her fifties or sixties with acute or convalescent COVID-19. The CDR3 is CASSATGGKNIQYF. The CDR3 DNA sequence: TGTGCCAGCAGCGCGACAGGGGGGAAAAACATTCAGTACTTC.